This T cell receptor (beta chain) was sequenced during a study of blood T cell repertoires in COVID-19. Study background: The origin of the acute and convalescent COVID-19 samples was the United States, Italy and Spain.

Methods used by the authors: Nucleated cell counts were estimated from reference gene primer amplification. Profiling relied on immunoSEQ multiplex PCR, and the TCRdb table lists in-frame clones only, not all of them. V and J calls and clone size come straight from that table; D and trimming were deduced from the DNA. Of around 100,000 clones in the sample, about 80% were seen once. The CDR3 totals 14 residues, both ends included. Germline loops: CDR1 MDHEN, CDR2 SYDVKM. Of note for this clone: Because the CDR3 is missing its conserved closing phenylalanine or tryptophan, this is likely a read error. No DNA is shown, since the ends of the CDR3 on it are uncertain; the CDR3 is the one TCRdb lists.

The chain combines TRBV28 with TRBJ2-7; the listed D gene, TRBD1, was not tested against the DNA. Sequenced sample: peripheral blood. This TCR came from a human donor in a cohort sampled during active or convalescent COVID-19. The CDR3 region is CASSLHRGGLVGRI.